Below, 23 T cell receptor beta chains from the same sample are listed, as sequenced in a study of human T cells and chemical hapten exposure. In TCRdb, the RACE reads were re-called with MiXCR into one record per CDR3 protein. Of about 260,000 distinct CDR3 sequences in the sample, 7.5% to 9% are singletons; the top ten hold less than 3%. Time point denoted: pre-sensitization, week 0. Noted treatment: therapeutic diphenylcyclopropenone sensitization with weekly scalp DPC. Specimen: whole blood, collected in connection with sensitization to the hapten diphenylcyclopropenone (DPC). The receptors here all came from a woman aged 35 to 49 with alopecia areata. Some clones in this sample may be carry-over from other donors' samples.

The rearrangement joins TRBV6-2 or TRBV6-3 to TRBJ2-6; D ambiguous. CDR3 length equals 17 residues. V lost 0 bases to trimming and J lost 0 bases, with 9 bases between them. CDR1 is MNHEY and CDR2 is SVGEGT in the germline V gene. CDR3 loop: CASSYSYGFSGANVLTF. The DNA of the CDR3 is TGTGCCAGCAGTTACTCGTACGGGTTCTCTGGGGCCAACGTCCTGACTTTC.

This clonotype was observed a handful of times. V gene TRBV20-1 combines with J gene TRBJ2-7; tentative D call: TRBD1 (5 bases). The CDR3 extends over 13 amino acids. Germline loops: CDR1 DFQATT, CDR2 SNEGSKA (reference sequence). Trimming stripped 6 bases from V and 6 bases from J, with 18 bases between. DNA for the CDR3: TGCAGTGCCAGGGAAGGGGCCCTCTTCGAGCAGTACTTC. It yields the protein CSAREGALFEQYF.

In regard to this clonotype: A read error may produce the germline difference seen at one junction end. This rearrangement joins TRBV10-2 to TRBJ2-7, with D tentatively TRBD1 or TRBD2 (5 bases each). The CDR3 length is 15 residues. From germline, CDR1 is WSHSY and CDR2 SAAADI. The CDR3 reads CASRELTGPSYEQYF. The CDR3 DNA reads TGCGCCAGCAGGGAGTTAACGGGACCTTCCTACGAGCAGTACTTC.

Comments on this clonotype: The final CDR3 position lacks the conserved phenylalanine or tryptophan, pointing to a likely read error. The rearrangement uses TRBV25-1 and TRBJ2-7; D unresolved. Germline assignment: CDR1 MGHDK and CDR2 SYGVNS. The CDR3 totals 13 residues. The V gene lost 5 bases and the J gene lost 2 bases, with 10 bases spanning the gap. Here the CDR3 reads CASSIPGTYEQYS. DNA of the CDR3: TGTGCCAGCAGTATCCCCGGAACCTACGAGCAGTACTCC.

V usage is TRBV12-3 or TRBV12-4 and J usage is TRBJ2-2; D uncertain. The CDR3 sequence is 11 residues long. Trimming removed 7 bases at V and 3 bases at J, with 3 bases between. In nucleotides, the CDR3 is TGTGCCAGCACCGACACCGGGGAGCTGTTTTTT. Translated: CASTDTGELFF.

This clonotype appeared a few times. The CDR3 DNA reads as TGCAGCGCCCGAATAGGAGATACGCAGTATTTT. Amino acids: CSARIGDTQYF. The genes are TRBV29-1 and TRBJ2-3; D is undetermined. Germline CDR1 is SQVTM and CDR2 is ANQGSEA. The CDR3 consists of 11 residues. V lost 7 bases and J 5 bases, leaving 10 bases between the germline ends.

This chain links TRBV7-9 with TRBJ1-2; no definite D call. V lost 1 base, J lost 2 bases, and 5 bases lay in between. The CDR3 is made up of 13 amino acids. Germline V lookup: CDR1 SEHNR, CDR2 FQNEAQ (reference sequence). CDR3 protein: CASSLVGNYGYTF. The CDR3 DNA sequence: TGTGCCAGCAGCTTAGTGGGGAACTATGGCTACACCTTC.

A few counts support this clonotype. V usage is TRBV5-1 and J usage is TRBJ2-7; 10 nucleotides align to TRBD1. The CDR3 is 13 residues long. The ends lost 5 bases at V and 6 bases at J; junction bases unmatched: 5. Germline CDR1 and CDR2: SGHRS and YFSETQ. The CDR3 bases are TGCGCCAGCAGGTCAGGACAGGGGGGCGAGCAGTACTTC. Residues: CASRSGQGGEQYF.

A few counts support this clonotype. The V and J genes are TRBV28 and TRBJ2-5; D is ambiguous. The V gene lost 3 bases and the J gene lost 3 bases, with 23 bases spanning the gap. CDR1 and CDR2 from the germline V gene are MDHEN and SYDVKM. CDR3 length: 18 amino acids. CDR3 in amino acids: CASSFYDPRRRLKETQYF. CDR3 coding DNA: TGTGCCAGCAGTTTCTACGACCCCAGGAGAAGACTTAAAGAGACCCAGTACTTC.

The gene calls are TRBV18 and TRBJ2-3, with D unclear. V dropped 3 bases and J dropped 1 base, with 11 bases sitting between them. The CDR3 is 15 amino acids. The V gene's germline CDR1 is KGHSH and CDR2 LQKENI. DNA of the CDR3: TGTGCCAGCTCACCGATAGGCATAGGCACAGATACGCAGTATTTT. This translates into CASSPIGIGTDTQYF.

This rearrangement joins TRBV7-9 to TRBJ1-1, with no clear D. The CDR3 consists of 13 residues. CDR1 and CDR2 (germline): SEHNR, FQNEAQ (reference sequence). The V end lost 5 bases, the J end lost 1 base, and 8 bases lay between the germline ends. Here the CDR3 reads CASSGPWNTEAFF. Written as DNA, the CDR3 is TGTGCCAGCAGCGGACCGTGGAACACTGAAGCTTTCTTT.

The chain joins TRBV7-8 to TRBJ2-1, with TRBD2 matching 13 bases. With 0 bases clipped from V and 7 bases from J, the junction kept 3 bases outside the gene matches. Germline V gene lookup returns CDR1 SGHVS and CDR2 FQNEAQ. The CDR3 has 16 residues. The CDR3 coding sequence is TGTGCCAGCAGCTTAGCATTACTAGCGGGAGGGAATGAGCAGTTCTTC. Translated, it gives CASSLALLAGGNEQFF. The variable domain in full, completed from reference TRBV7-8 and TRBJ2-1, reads GAGVSQSPRYKVAKRGQDVALRCDPISGHVSLFWYQQALGQGPEFLTYFQNEAQLDKSGLPSDRFFAERPEGSVSTLKIQRTQQEDSAVYLCASSLALLAGGNEQFFGPGTRLTVL.

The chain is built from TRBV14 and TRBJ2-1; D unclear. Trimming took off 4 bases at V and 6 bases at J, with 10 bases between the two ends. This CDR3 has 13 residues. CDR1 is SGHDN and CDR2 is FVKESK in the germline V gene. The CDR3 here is CASSPSLTNEQFF. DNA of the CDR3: TGTGCCAGCAGCCCGTCTCTGACCAATGAGCAGTTCTTC.

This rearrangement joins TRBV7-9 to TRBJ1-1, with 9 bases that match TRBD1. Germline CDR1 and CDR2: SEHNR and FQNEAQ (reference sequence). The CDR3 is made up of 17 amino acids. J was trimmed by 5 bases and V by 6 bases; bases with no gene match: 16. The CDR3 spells CASRSFVLQGAGTEAFF. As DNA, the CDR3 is TGTGCCAGCAGGTCTTTTGTATTACAGGGGGCAGGGACTGAAGCTTTCTTT. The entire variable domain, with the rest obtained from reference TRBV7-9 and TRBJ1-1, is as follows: DTGVSQNPRHKITKRGQNVTFRCDPISEHNRLYWYRQTLGQGPEFLTYFQNEAQLEKSRLLSDRFSAERPKGSFSTLEIQRTEQGDSAMYLCASRSFVLQGAGTEAFFGQGTRLTVV.

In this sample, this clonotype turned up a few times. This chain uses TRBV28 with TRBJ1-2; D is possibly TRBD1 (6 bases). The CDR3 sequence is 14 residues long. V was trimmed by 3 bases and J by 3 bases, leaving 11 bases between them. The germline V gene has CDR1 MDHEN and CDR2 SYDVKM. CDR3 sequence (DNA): TGTGCCAGCAGTTTTCCCCCAGGGGACTATGGCTACACCTTC. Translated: CASSFPPGDYGYTF.

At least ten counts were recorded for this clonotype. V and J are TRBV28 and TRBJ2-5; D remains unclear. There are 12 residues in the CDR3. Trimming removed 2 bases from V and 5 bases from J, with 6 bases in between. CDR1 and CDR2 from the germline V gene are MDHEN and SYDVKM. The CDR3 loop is CASSLEPETQYF. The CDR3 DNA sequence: TGTGCCAGCAGTTTAGAACCCGAGACCCAGTACTTC.

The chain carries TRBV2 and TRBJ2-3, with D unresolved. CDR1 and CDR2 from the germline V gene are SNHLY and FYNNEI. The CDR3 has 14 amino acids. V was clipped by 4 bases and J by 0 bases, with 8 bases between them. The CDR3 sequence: CASSGVVSTDTQYF. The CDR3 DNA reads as TGTGCCAGCAGTGGGGTAGTGAGCACAGATACGCAGTATTTT.

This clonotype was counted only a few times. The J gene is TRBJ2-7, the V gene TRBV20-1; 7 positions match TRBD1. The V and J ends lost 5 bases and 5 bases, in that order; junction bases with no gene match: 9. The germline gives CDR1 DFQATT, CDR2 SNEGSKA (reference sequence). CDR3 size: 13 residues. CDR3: CSAQSQGTHEQYF. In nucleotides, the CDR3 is TGCAGTGCTCAGTCACAGGGGACCCACGAGCAGTACTTC.

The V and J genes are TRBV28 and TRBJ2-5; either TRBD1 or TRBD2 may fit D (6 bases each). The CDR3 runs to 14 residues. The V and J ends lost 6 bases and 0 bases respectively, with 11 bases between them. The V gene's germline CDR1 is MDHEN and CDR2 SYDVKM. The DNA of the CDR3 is TGTGCCAGCAGGCTAGGGGGGTACCAAGAGACCCAGTACTTC. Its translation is CASRLGGYQETQYF.

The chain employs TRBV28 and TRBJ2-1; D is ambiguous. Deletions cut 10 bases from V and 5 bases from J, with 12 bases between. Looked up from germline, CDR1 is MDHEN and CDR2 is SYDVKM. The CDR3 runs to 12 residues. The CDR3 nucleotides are TGTGCCACCAGGAGATACAACAATGAGCAGTTCTTC. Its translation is CATRRYNNEQFF.

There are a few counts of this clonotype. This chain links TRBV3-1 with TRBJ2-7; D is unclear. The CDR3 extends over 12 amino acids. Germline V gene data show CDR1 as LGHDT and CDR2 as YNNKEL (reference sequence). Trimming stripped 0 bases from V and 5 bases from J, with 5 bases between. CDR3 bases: TGTGCCAGCAGCCAAGATCGGAACGAGCAGTACTTC. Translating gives CASSQDRNEQYF.

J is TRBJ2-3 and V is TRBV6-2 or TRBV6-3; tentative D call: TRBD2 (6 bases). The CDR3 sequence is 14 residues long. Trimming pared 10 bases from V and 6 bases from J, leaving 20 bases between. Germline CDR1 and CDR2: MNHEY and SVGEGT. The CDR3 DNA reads TGTGCCACCACACCGACGACTAGATTGGATACGCAGTATTTT. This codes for CATTPTTRLDTQYF.

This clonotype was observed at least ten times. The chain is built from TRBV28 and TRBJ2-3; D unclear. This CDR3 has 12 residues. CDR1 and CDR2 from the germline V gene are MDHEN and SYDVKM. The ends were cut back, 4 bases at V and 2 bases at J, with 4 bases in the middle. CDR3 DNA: TGTGCCAGCAGTTCTACCACAGATACGCAGTATTTT. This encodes CASSSTTDTQYF.